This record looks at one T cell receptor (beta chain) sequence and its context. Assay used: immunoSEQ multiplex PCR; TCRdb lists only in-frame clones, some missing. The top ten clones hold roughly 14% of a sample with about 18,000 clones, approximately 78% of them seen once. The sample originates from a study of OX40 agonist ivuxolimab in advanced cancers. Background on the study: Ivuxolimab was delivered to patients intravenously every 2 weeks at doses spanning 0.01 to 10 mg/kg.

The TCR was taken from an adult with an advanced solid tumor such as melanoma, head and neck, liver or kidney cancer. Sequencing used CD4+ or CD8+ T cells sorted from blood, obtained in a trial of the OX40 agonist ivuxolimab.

The CDR3 sequence: CASSFVAREQYF. CDR3 DNA: TGTGCCAGCAGCTTTGTGGCGCGCGAGCAGTACTTC. The gene calls are TRBV7-2 and TRBJ2-7; D remains ambiguous. CDR1 is SGHTA and CDR2 is FQGNSA in the germline V gene. V lost 3 bases, J lost 6 bases, and 9 bases lay in between. The CDR3 is 12 residues long.